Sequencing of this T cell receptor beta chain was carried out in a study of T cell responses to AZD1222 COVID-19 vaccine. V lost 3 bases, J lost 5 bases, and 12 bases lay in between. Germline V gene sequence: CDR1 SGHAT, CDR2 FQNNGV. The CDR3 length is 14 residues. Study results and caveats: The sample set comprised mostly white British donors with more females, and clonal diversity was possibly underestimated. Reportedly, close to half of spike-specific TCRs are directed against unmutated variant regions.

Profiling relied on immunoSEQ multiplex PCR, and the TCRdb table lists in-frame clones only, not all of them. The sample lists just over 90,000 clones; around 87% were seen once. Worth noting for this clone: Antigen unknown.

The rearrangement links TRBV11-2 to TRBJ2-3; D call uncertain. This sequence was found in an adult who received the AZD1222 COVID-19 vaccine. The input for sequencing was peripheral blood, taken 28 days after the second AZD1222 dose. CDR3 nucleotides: TGTGCCAGCAGCTTGGCGGTGACTGTAGATACGCAGTATTTT. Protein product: CASSLAVTVDTQYF.